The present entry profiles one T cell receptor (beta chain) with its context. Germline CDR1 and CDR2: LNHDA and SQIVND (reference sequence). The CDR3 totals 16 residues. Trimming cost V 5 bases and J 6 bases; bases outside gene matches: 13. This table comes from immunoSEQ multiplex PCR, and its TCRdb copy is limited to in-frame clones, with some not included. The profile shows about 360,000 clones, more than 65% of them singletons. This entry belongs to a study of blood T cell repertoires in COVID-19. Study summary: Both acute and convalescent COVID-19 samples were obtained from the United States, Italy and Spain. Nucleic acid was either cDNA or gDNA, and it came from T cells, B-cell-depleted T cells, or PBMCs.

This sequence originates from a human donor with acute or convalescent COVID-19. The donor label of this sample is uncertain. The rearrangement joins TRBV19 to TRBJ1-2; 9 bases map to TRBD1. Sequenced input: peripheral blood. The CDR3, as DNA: TGTGCCAGTAGTCTTTTATCCGGGACAGGGTGGCATGGCTACACCTTC. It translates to CASSLLSGTGWHGYTF.